These T cell receptor beta chains were read from a single sample in a study of cytotoxic CD8 clonotypes in ibrutinib-treated CLL. The table came from immunoSEQ multiplex PCR; TCRdb's copy has only in-frame clones and leaves some out. The repertoire holds about 140,000 clones, with roughly 76% as singletons. The sequences come from PBMCs, collected after 24 months of ibrutinib treatment. The origin of the receptors is a human donor with chronic lymphocytic leukemia. Both conserved end residues are part of each CDR3. The D gene is left open where the match is weak.

V gene	CDR3 length	J gene	D gene	CDR3 DNA	CDR3 protein
TRBV10-3	13	TRBJ2-7	TRBD1	TGTGCCATCAGGGGACAGGGGGTCTACGAGCAGTACTTC	CAIRGQGVYEQYF
TRBV6-1	15	TRBJ2-5	NA	TGTGCCAGCACCCAACAGGGGGGGGACCAAGAGACCCAGTACTTC	CASTQQGGDQETQYF
TRBV1	12	TRBJ2-1	NA	TGCACCAGCAGCCACACCTACAATGAGCAGTTCTTC	CTSSHTYNEQFF
TRBV27	13	TRBJ2-5	NA	TGTGCCAGCGGGCAGCCCCCTCGAGAGACCCAGTACTTC	CASGQPPRETQYF
TRBV2	11	TRBJ2-5	NA	TGTGCCAGCAGTGCCCCCGAGACCCAGTACTTC	CASSAPETQYF
TRBV28	11	TRBJ1-2	NA	TGTGCCAGCAGCCCGGGCTATGGCTACACCTTC	CASSPGYGYTF
TRBV5-1	16	TRBJ2-3	NA	TGCGCCAGCAGCTTGGGGACCAGCCCTTACACAGATACGCAGTATTTT	CASSLGTSPYTDTQYF
TRBV9	20	TRBJ2-1	TRBD2	TGTGCCAGCAGCGTAGTATCTAGCGGGGGGGCCGATTTCACCTACAATGAGCAGTTCTTC	CASSVVSSGGADFTYNEQFF
TRBV11-1	14	TRBJ2-1	NA	TGTGCCAGCAGCCAACGGCGTCCGAACAATGAGCAGTTCTTC	CASSQRRPNNEQFF
TRBV19	18	TRBJ2-3	NA	TGTGCCAGTAGTATAGATGGCCCTTGGCCAGGCAGCACAGATACGCAGTATTTT	CASSIDGPWPGSTDTQYF
TRBV7-2	14	TRBJ1-1	NA	TGTGCCAGCAGCCCCCAGGGGATGAACACTGAAGCTTTCTTT	CASSPQGMNTEAFF
TRBV2	15	TRBJ1-3	TRBD1	TGTGCCAGCAGGAATCAGGGGGCTGTTGGAAACACCATATATTTT	CASRNQGAVGNTIYF